These 19 T cell receptor beta chains originate from one sample sequenced in a study of T cell repertoires in cytomegalovirus infection. TCRdb re-analysed the reads in MiXCR, keeping a single row per CDR3 protein. Of roughly 990,000 distinct CDR3 sequences in the sample, less than 35% are singletons; the top ten hold over 11%. These TCRs' antigens remain unknown. Sample: cultured CD8+ T cells from PBMCs, taken from culture after CMV antigen stimulation. Every receptor here comes from a human donor in good health (CMV status not recorded). Some clones in this sample may be carry-over from other donors' samples.

The V and J genes are TRBV10-2 and TRBJ1-5, with D unresolved. Germline-derived CDR1 and CDR2 are WSHSY and SAAADI. Trimming took 3 bases from V and 1 from J, leaving 10 bases between them. The CDR3 is 15 residues long. The CDR3 loop is CASSDRAPSNQPQHF. The CDR3 bases are TGCGCCAGCAGTGATCGGGCGCCGAGCAATCAGCCCCAGCATTTT.

This clonotype was observed many times. The chain has TRBV7-8 and TRBJ2-7, with a weak D call TRBD1 (5 bases). The CDR3 consists of 15 residues. In germline, CDR1 is SGHVS, CDR2 FQNEAQ. The germline V and J ends were trimmed by 5 bases and 0 bases, with 14 bases remaining between them. In DNA, the CDR3 is TGTGCCAGCAGCCTAGGGTCAGGGCGCTCCTACGAGCAGTACTTC. This translates into CASSLGSGRSYEQYF.

This clonotype has at least ten counts. The chain joins TRBV7-3 to TRBJ2-6; perhaps TRBD2 as D (5 bases). The CDR3 sequence is 17 residues long. The germline CDR1 and CDR2 sequences are SGHTA and FQGTGA. V was pared by 3 bases and J by 0 bases, with 12 bases between. In nucleotides, the CDR3 is TGTGCCAGCAGCTTTGGGCCCGACTACTCTGGGGCCAACGTCCTGACTTTC. As protein: CASSFGPDYSGANVLTF. Filled out from reference TRBV7-3 and TRBJ2-6, the complete variable domain reads GAGVSQTPSNKVTEKGKYVELRCDPISGHTALYWYRQSLGQGPEFLIYFQGTGAADDSGLPNDRFFAVRPEGSVSTLKIQRTERGDSAVYLCASSFGPDYSGANVLTFGAGSRLTVL.

This sequence joins TRBV2 and TRBJ2-7; TRBD1 matches at 8 bases. J lost 7 bases, V lost 6 bases, and 14 bases had no gene match. The CDR3 runs to 15 residues. Germline CDR1 is SNHLY and CDR2 is FYNNEI. The CDR3, as DNA: TGTGCCAGCAGACCCAACGCAGGGGGCGCGGAGGAGCAGTACTTC. This encodes CASRPNAGGAEEQYF. The full variable domain, in which reference TRBV2 and TRBJ2-7 provide the parts outside the CDR3, is EPEVTQTPSHQVTQMGQEVILRCVPISNHLYFYWYRQILGQKVEFLVSFYNNEISEKSEIFDDQFSVERPDGSNFTLKIRSTKLEDSAMYFCASRPNAGGAEEQYFGPGTRLTVT.

This chain connects TRBV6-5 to TRBJ2-5, with TRBD2 identical over 7 bases. Germline lookup yields CDR1 MNHEY and CDR2 SVGAGI. This CDR3 has 16 amino acids. Trimming took 2 bases from V and 2 from J; bases not matched to a gene: 8. The CDR3 sequence: CASSYLAGGGQETQYF. The CDR3, as DNA: TGTGCCAGCAGTTACCTTGCTGGCGGGGGACAAGAGACCCAGTACTTC.

This rearrangement joins TRBV27 to TRBJ1-2, with 8 positions matching TRBD1. J lost 3 bases, V lost 4 bases, and 7 bases had no gene match. This CDR3 spans 15 amino acids. Germline CDR1 is MNHEY and CDR2 is SMNVEV (reference sequence). CDR3 coding DNA: TGTGCCAGCAGTTCCTCGACAGGGGCCCACTATGGCTACACCTTC. Translated: CASSSSTGAHYGYTF.

Points on this clonotype: One junction end does not reproduce the germline sequence, and a read error may be involved. The CDR3 reads CASMQGVETPYF. In DNA, the CDR3 is TGTGCCAGCATGCAGGGTGTGGAGACCCCGTACTTC. The V gene is TRBV12-3 or TRBV12-4, the J gene TRBJ2-5; D possibly corresponds to TRBD1 (5 bases). The CDR3 has 12 amino acids.

The chain is built from TRBV7-4 and TRBJ2-7; TRBD1 matches 8 bases. The CDR3 contains 14 residues. The ends lost 6 bases at V and 2 bases at J; junction bases unmatched: 6. Germline V gene lookup returns CDR1 SGHVT and CDR2 SQSDAQ. The CDR3 reads CASSTGGLPYEQYF. For the CDR3, the DNA is TGTGCCAGCAGTACAGGGGGTCTCCCCTACGAGCAGTACTTC. Based on the CDR3 plus reference TRBV7-4 and TRBJ2-7, the full variable domain is GAGVSQSPRYKVAKRGRDVALRCDSISGHVTLYWYRQTLGQGSEVLTYSQSDAQRDKSGRPSGRFSAERPERSVSTLKIQRTEQGDSAVYLCASSTGGLPYEQYFGPGTRLTVT.

There are a few counts of this clonotype. The chain couples TRBV7-9 to TRBJ2-1; TRBD1 matches 8 bases. This CDR3 comprises 14 residues. Germline V gene lookup returns CDR1 SEHNR and CDR2 FQNEAQ (reference sequence). V lost 4 bases, J lost 13 bases, and 12 bases stayed unmatched. The CDR3 nucleotides are TGTGCCAGCAGCTCCCCCGGGGACAGGTTGTCCCAGTTCTTC. Translated: CASSSPGDRLSQFF. Full variable domain (rest looked up from reference TRBV7-9 and TRBJ2-1): DTGVSQNPRHKITKRGQNVTFRCDPISEHNRLYWYRQTLGQGPEFLTYFQNEAQLEKSRLLSDRFSAERPKGSFSTLEIQRTEQGDSAMYLCASSSPGDRLSQFFGPGTRLTVL.

Here the CDR3 DNA reads TGTGCCAGCAGCGTACCTTCGACAGGGGGGAACACCGGGGAGCTGTTTTTT. It specifies CASSVPSTGGNTGELFF. This chain joins TRBV9 and TRBJ2-2; 9 bases align to TRBD1. From germline, CDR1 is SGDLS and CDR2 YYNGEE. Trimming at V came to 1 base and at J to 1 base, leaving 5 bases not matched to a gene. There are 17 residues in the CDR3. Full variable domain (outside the CDR3, taken from reference TRBV9 and TRBJ2-2): DSGVTQTPKHLITATGQRVTLRCSPRSGDLSVYWYQQSLDQGLQFLIQYYNGEERAKGNILERFSAQQFPDLHSELNLSSLELGDSALYFCASSVPSTGGNTGELFFGEGSRLTVL.

The chain employs TRBV6-2 or TRBV6-3 and TRBJ2-7; D possibly corresponds to TRBD2 (6 bases). Per the germline V gene, CDR1 is MNHEY and CDR2 is SVGEGT. This CDR3 contains 14 residues. V was cut by 2 bases and J by 4 bases, with 12 bases left in between. The CDR3 DNA reads as TGTGCCAGCAGTTACGGCGGGGTAGGATACGAGCAGTACGTC. Residues: CASSYGGVGYEQYV.

J is TRBJ1-1 and V is TRBV10-3; a weak D match, TRBD1 (6 bases). The V gene's germline CDR1 is ENHRY and CDR2 SYGVKD. V was shortened by 10 bases and J by 5 bases, with 23 bases between the two germline ends. This CDR3 contains 15 residues. The CDR3: CATRIPGADLTEAFF. The CDR3 DNA reads TGTGCCACACGGATACCGGGGGCTGATCTGACTGAAGCTTTCTTT.

The chain uses TRBV7-6 and TRBJ1-6, with TRBD1 matching 9 bases. The germline gives CDR1 SGHVS, CDR2 FNYEAQ. There are 14 residues in the CDR3. With V trimmed by 5 bases and J by 9 bases, 5 bases remained unmatched. The CDR3 coding sequence is TGTGCCAGCAGCCTGACAGGGGGGAGTTCACCCCTCCACTTT. Protein product: CASSLTGGSSPLHF.

This clonotype has just a few counts. The chain is built from TRBV19 and TRBJ2-1; possible D gene TRBD2, 6 bases. The CDR3 covers 15 residues. Germline CDR1 reads LNHDA; CDR2 reads SQIVND (reference sequence). V lost 3 bases, J lost 2 bases, and 11 bases lay in between. The CDR3 DNA reads as TGTGCCAGTAGTATGGGGCGGGGTGCCTACAATGAGCAGTTCTTC. Its translation: CASSMGRGAYNEQFF.

On this clonotype itself: Just one base apart from a much larger clone, this may be a read error. The V call is TRBV12-3 or TRBV12-4, the J call TRBJ1-1; D ambiguous. The CDR3 is 12 residues long. The CDR3 is CANSPWNTEAFF. CDR3 nucleotide sequence: TGTGCCAACAGTCCCTGGAACACTGAAGCTTTCTTT.

This rearrangement joins TRBV25-1 to TRBJ1-1; D might be TRBD1 (5 bases). V was clipped by 1 base and J by 7 bases, with 7 bases between them. The CDR3 is 12 residues long. Looked up from germline, CDR1 is MGHDK and CDR2 is SYGVNS. The CDR3 loop is CASSEWGVEAFF. The CDR3 DNA sequence: TGTGCCAGCAGTGAATGGGGGGTTGAAGCTTTCTTT.

The rearrangement joins TRBV5-1 to TRBJ1-4; D ambiguous. V was trimmed by 2 bases and J by 0 bases, leaving 11 bases between them. The CDR3 totals 16 residues. Germline-derived CDR1 and CDR2 are SGHRS and YFSETQ. The CDR3 here is CASSFIDSATNEKLFF. DNA for the CDR3: TGCGCCAGCAGCTTCATAGACTCTGCAACTAATGAAAAACTGTTTTTT.

V gene TRBV20-1 combines with J gene TRBJ2-2; D is ambiguous. The V gene lost 5 bases and the J gene lost 5 bases, with 15 bases spanning the gap. CDR3 size: 14 residues. Germline V gene data show CDR1 as DFQATT and CDR2 as SNEGSKA (reference sequence). CDR3 loop: CSAGVWGLTGELFF. The CDR3 DNA reads TGCAGTGCTGGAGTCTGGGGTCTAACCGGGGAGCTGTTTTTT.

A few counts support this clonotype. The chain carries TRBV4-1 and TRBJ2-7; D is uncertain. This CDR3 has 13 residues. The V gene lost 7 bases and the J gene lost 0 bases, with 10 bases spanning the gap. From germline, CDR1 is MGHRA and CDR2 YSYEKL. The CDR3: CASKGVDSYEQYF. The CDR3 coding sequence is TGCGCCAGCAAGGGCGTTGACTCCTACGAGCAGTACTTC.